This T cell receptor beta chain was sequenced for a study of cytomegalovirus exposure and HLA in healthy donors. General study points: Later analysis reportedly placed an Asian-associated ancestry cluster below the approximately 680-donor mean in N-insertions. Many donors shared some public TCRs, even though most TCR sequences were rare.

Germline V gene sequence: CDR1 PRHDT, CDR2 FYEKMQ (reference sequence). This CDR3 is built from 13 residues. V shed 1 base and J shed 4 bases, with 7 bases lying between them. Researchers ran the PCR with 60 Vbeta and 13 Jbeta primers. Sequenced by immunoSEQ multiplex PCR; TCRdb stores in-frame clones only, minus some. This sample has about 170,000 clones, with 73% found just once. About this clone: Its specificity is unknown.

Sequenced input: PBMCs. The clonotype was recovered from a woman between 18 and 30 years old in good health and CMV-seropositive. The gene calls are TRBV13 and TRBJ1-1; no clear D. CDR3 nucleotide sequence: TGTGCCAGCAGCTTAGTCGGTGGCACTGAAGCTTTCTTT. Amino acid sequence: CASSLVGGTEAFF. The full variable domain, completed using reference TRBV13 and TRBJ1-1, is AAGVIQSPRHLIKEKRETATLKCYPIPRHDTVYWYQQGPGQDPQFLISFYEKMQSDKGSIPDRFSAQQFSDYHSELNMSSLELGDSALYFCASSLVGGTEAFFGQGTRLTVV.